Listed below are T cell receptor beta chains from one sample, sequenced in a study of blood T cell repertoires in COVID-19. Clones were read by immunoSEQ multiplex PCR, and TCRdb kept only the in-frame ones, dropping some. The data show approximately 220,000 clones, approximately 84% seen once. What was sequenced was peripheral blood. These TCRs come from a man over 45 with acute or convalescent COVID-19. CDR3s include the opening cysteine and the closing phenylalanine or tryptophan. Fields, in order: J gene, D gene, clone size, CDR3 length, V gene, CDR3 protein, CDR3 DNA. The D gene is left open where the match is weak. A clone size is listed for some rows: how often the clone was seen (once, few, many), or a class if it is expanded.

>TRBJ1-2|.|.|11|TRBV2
CASSQLWGYTF
TGTGCCAGCAGTCAGTTGTGGGGCTACACCTTC
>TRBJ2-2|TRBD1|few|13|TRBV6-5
CASTRDRTGELFF
TGTGCCAGCACTAGGGACAGGACCGGGGAGCTGTTTTTT
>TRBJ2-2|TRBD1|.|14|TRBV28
CASSSGQGTGELFF
TGTGCCAGCAGTTCAGGACAGGGGACCGGGGAGCTGTTTTTT
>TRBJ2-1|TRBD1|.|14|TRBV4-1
CASSQDRDRGRQFF
TGCGCCAGCAGCCAAGATCGGGACAGGGGGCGACAGTTCTTC
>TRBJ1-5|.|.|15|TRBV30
CAWSFGLGGNQPQHF
TGTGCCTGGAGTTTCGGCCTGGGGGGGAATCAGCCCCAGCATTTT
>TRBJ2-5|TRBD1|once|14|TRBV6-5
CASSNRGRKGTQYF
TGTGCCAGCAGTAACAGGGGGCGAAAGGGGACCCAGTACTTC
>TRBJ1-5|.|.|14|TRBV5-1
CASSPGLGNQPQHF
TGCGCCAGCAGCCCGGGTCTGGGCAATCAGCCCCAGCATTTT
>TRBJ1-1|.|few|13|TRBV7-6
CASSLETDTEAFF
TGTGCCAGCAGCTTAGAAACGGACACTGAAGCTTTCTTT
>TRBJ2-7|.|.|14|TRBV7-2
CASSLVQGTYEQYF
TGTGCCAGCAGCTTAGTTCAGGGGACCTACGAGCAGTACTTC
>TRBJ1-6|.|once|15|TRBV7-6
CASSPMSSYNSPLHF
TGTGCCAGCAGCCCCATGAGCTCCTATAATTCACCCCTCCACTTT
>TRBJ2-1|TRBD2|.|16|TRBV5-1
CASSLDTSGGASEQFF
TGCGCCAGCAGCTTGGATACTAGCGGGGGGGCCAGTGAGCAGTTCTTC
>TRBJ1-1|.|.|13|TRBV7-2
CASSPGLNTEAFF
TGTGCCAGCAGCCCAGGACTTAACACTGAAGCTTTCTTT
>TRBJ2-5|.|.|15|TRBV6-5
CASSYSSYGFWTQYF
TGTGCCAGCAGTTACTCGAGTTACGGGTTTTGGACCCAGTACTTC
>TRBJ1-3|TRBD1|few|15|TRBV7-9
CASSSTGGKGNTIYF
TGTGCCAGCAGCTCAACAGGGGGCAAAGGAAACACCATATATTTT
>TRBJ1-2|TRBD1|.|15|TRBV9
CASSVGGGGYYGYTF
TGTGCCAGCAGCGTAGGTGGAGGGGGCTACTATGGCTACACCTTC
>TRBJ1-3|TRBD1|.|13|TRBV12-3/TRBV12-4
CASRGTAGNTIYF
TGTGCCAGCAGGGGGACAGCTGGAAACACCATATATTTT
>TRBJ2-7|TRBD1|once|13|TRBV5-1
CASSSTGGYEQYF
TGCGCCAGCAGCTCGACAGGGGGATACGAGCAGTACTTC
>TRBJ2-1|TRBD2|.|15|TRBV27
CASSLTPFGRNEQFF
TGTGCCAGCAGCCTTACCCCTTTCGGGAGGAATGAGCAGTTCTTC
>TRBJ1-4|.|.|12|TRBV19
CASRRGIGKLFF
TGTGCCAGTAGGAGGGGGATCGGAAAACTGTTTTTT
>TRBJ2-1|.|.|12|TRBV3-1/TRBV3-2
CASSQGRREQFF
TGTGCCAGCAGCCAGGGGAGGCGTGAGCAGTTCTTC
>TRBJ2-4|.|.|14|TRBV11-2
CVSSPRSGENIQYF
TGTGTCAGCAGCCCACGGTCCGGGGAAAACATTCAGTACTTC
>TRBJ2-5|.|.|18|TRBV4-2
CASSQGYHSWRGQETQYF
TGTGCCAGCAGCCAAGGGTACCATAGTTGGCGGGGACAAGAGACCCAGTACTTC
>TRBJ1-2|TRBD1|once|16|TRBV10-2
CASMPPGTGGASGYTF
TGCGCCAGCATGCCGCCCGGGACAGGGGGCGCGTCAGGCTACACCTTC
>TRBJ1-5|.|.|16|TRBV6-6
CASSYHTAVVDQPQHF
TGTGCCAGCAGTTACCATACAGCGGTCGTGGATCAGCCCCAGCATTTT
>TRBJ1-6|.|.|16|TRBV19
CASTLGTGNYNSPLHF
TGTGCCAGTACCCTGGGAACAGGGAACTATAATTCACCCCTCCACTTT
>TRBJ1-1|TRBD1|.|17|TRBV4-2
CASSPGTGGGRNTEAFF
TGTGCCAGCAGCCCAGGGACAGGGGGCGGTAGGAACACTGAAGCTTTCTTT
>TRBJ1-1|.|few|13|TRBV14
CASSQDLRSEAFF
TGTGCCAGCAGCCAAGATTTGCGCTCTGAGGCTTTCTTT
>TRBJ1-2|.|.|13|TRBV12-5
CASGLTGPYGYTF
TGTGCTAGTGGTCTGACGGGTCCCTATGGCTACACCTTC
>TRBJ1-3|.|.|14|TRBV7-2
CASSPGVSGNTIYF
TGTGCCAGCAGCCCCGGGGTCTCTGGAAACACCATATATTTT
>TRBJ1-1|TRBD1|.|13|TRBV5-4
CASSLGTGPQAFF
TGTGCCAGCAGCTTGGGGACAGGGCCGCAAGCTTTCTTT
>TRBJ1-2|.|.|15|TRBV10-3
CAISESTRLSYGYTF
TGTGCCATCAGTGAGTCGACAAGGCTCTCCTATGGCTACACCTTC
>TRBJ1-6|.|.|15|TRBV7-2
CASSLTLPGNSPLHF
TGTGCCAGCAGCTTGACTTTACCGGGTAATTCACCCCTCCACTTT
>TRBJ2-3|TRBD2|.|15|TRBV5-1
CASSFTSGGADTQYF
TGCGCCAGCAGCTTTACTAGCGGGGGGGCAGATACGCAGTATTTT
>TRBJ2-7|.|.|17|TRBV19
CASSIDATGTSSYEQYF
TGTGCCAGTAGTATAGATGCCACAGGGACCAGCTCCTACGAGCAGTACTTC
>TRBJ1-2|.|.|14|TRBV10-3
CAISGPTGDYGYTF
TGTGCCATCAGTGGACCGACCGGGGACTATGGCTACACCTTC
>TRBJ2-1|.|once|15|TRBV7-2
CASSLGGTGYNEQFF
TGTGCCAGCAGCTTAGGCGGGACGGGATACAATGAGCAGTTCTTC
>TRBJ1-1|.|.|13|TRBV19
CASSTQPNTEAFF
TGTGCCAGTAGTACACAGCCGAACACTGAAGCTTTCTTT
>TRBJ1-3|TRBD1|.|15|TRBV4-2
CASSQEGTGSDTIYF
TGTGCCAGCAGCCAAGAAGGGACAGGCTCGGACACCATATATTTT
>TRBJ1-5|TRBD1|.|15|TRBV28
CASSPQGQGGQPQHF
TGTGCCAGCAGTCCCCAGGGACAGGGGGGTCAGCCCCAGCATTTT
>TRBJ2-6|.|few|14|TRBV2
CASSDPAGANVLTF
TGTGCCAGCAGTGACCCGGCTGGGGCCAACGTCCTGACTTTC
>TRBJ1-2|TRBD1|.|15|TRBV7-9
CASSPQAGGSDGYTF
TGTGCCAGCAGCCCCCAGGCAGGGGGCTCGGATGGCTACACCTTC
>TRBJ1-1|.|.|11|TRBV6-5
CASSPGQEAFF
TGTGCCAGCAGTCCCGGACAGGAAGCTTTCTTT
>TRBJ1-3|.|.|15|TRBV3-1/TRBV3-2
CASSQDTGNGNTIYF
TGTGCCAGCAGCCAAGATACGGGAAATGGAAACACCATATATTTT
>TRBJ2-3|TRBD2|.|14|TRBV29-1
CSVGKAGTTDTQYF
TGCAGCGTTGGTAAAGCGGGGACCACAGATACGCAGTATTTT
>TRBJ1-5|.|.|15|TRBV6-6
CASSPERGPNQPQHF
TGTGCCAGCAGCCCGGAAAGGGGCCCCAATCAGCCCCAGCATTTT
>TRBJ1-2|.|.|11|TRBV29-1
CSVAGAYGYTF
TGCAGCGTTGCCGGAGCTTATGGCTACACCTTC
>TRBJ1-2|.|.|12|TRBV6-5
CASSYWGGGYTF
TGTGCCAGCAGTTACTGGGGCGGTGGCTACACCTTC
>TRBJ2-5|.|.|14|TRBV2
CASSFYRNIETQYF
TGTGCCAGCAGTTTCTACAGGAATATAGAGACCCAGTACTTC
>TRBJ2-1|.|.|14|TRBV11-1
CASSLRRLPNEQFF
TGTGCCAGCAGCTTACGGAGACTCCCCAATGAGCAGTTCTTC
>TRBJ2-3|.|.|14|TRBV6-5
CASRILDSTDTQYF
TGTGCCAGCCGCATATTGGACTCCACAGATACGCAGTATTTT